These 11 T cell receptor beta chains originate from one sample sequenced in a study of blood T cells in healthy people across ages. A second 7 to 11 cycle PCR used barcoded and J-beta primers. TCRdb analysed the 5' RACE reads with MiXCR anew, one entry per CDR3 protein. The data show roughly 1.7 million distinct CDR3 sequences, about 32% seen once. What was sequenced was blood. The receptors were gathered from a woman in her twenties or thirties in good health.

This clonotype was seen more than once but under ten times. This CDR3 reads CAVEMGLDEQYF. The CDR3 nucleotides read TGTGCCGTTGAGATGGGCCTAGACGAGCAGTACTTC. V and J are TRBV28 and TRBJ2-7; D gene uncertain. Trimming took off 11 bases at V and 5 bases at J, with 16 bases between the two ends. The CDR3 totals 12 residues. Germline V lookup: CDR1 MDHEN, CDR2 SYDVKM.

The CDR3 DNA is TGTGCCAGCAGCCGTGTGGGGAGGGGAGATTACGAGCAGTACTTC. Its translation is CASSRVGRGDYEQYF. This rearrangement joins TRBV7-9 to TRBJ2-4; 7 bases map to TRBD2. With the DNA end fitting TRBJ2-7 better, the J assignment may be wrong. The CDR3 length is 15 residues. Germline CDR1 reads SEHNR; CDR2 reads FQNEAQ (reference sequence).

This chain joins TRBV7-6 and TRBJ2-1, with D unresolved. The CDR3 length is 15 residues. CDR1 and CDR2 (germline): SGHVS, FNYEAQ. Trimming cost V 5 bases and J 0 bases, with 11 bases left between them. CDR3 sequence (DNA): TGTGCCAGCAGCGCCAGGTACGGCTCCTACAATGAGCAGTTCTTC. Protein sequence: CASSARYGSYNEQFF. The variable domain in full, completed from reference TRBV7-6 and TRBJ2-1, reads GAGVSQSPRYKVTKRGQDVALRCDPISGHVSLYWYRQALGQGPEFLTYFNYEAQQDKSGLPNDRFSAERPEGSISTLTIQRTEQRDSAMYRCASSARYGSYNEQFFGPGTRLTVL.

This clonotype has only a few counts. This chain's CDR3 is CSASGTSDADTQYF. In DNA, the CDR3 is TGCAGTGCTAGTGGGACTAGCGACGCCGATACGCAGTATTTT. The rearrangement joins TRBV20-1 to TRBJ2-3; 10 nucleotides agree with TRBD2. V lost 3 bases, J lost 6 bases, and 6 bases stayed unmatched. Germline V gene data show CDR1 as DFQATT and CDR2 as SNEGSKA (reference sequence). The CDR3 is 14 amino acids.

V and J are TRBV5-1 and TRBJ1-1; D may be TRBD1 (6 bases). Trimming took 4 bases from V and 4 from J, leaving 14 bases between them. The CDR3 consists of 14 residues. Germline CDR1 SGHRS, CDR2 YFSETQ. The CDR3 sequence: CASSGEGGATEAFF. The CDR3 DNA is TGCGCCAGCAGCGGAGAGGGGGGGGCCACTGAAGCTTTCTTT.

The rearrangement joins TRBV20-1 to TRBJ2-5; the D call may be TRBD1 or TRBD2 (5 bases each). Near its end, the DNA agrees better with TRBJ2-7, so the J call may be wrong. CDR3 size: 13 residues. Per the germline V gene, CDR1 is DFQATT and CDR2 is SNEGSKA (reference sequence). The CDR3: CSGDTGTLREQYF. In DNA, the CDR3 is TGCAGTGGGGATACTGGGACCCTCCGCGAGCAGTACTTC.

V is TRBV6-5 and J is TRBJ1-2, with D maybe TRBD1 (5 bases). CDR1 MNHEY and CDR2 SVGAGI come from the germline V gene. The CDR3 length is 14 residues. V lost 5 bases to trimming and J lost 0 bases, with 10 bases between them. Written as DNA, the CDR3 is TGTGCCAGCAGTAGGGGACTCACTAACTATGGCTACACCTTC. It encodes CASSRGLTNYGYTF.

V usage is TRBV12-3 or TRBV12-4 and J usage is TRBJ2-3; maybe TRBD2 (6 bases). The V end was cut by 3 bases, the J end by 6 bases, with 10 bases between. The CDR3 covers 13 residues. Written as DNA, the CDR3 is TGTGCCAGCAGTTTCCTGGAGGGGGATACGCAGTATTTT. It is translated as CASSFLEGDTQYF.

This clonotype has ten or more counts. The genes are TRBV7-9 and TRBJ2-7; D not certain. CDR1 and CDR2 (germline): SEHNR, FQNEAQ (reference sequence). Deletions cut 1 base from V and 4 bases from J, with 5 bases between. The CDR3 extends over 12 amino acids. The chain's CDR3 is CASSLVAYEQYF. CDR3 nucleotide sequence: TGTGCCAGCAGCTTAGTTGCGTACGAGCAGTACTTC.

This clonotype has more than one count but fewer than ten. The rearrangement uses TRBV5-5 and TRBJ1-6; 7 bases agree with TRBD1. After removal of 7 bases from V and 6 bases from J, the junction contained 7 bases not matched to a gene. From germline, CDR1 is SGHKS and CDR2 YYEKEE (reference sequence). This CDR3 contains 14 residues. The CDR3 protein is CASSKGGVNSPLHF. The CDR3 nucleotides are TGTGCCAGCTCCAAAGGGGGCGTTAATTCACCCCTCCACTTT. Full variable domain (missing parts from reference TRBV5-5 and TRBJ1-6): DAGVTQSPTHLIKTRGQQVTLRCSPISGHKSVSWYQQVLGQGPQFIFQYYEKEERGRGNFPDRFSARQFPNYSSELNVNALLLGDSALYLCASSKGGVNSPLHFGNGTRLTVT.

The chain couples TRBV20-1 to TRBJ2-1; a possible D gene is TRBD1 (6 bases). Trimming left V 3 bases short and J 2 bases short, with 17 bases between. Germline CDR1 is DFQATT and CDR2 is SNEGSKA (reference sequence). This CDR3 region has 16 residues. The CDR3: CSASGRQGMAYNEQFF. DNA for the CDR3: TGCAGTGCTAGTGGCCGGCAGGGGATGGCCTACAATGAGCAGTTCTTC.